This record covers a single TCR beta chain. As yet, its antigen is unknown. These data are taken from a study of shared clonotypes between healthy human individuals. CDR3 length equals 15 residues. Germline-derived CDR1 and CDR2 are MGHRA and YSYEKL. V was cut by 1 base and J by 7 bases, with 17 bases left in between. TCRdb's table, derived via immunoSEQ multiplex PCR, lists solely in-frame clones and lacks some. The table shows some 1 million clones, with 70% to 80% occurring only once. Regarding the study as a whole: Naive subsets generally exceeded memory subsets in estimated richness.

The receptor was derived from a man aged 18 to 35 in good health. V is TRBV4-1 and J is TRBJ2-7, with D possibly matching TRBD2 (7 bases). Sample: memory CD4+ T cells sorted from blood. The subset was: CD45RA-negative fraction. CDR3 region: CASSQGTLGGREQYF. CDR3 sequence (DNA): TGCGCCAGCAGCCAAGGCACCTTGGGGGGGCGAGAGCAGTACTTC.